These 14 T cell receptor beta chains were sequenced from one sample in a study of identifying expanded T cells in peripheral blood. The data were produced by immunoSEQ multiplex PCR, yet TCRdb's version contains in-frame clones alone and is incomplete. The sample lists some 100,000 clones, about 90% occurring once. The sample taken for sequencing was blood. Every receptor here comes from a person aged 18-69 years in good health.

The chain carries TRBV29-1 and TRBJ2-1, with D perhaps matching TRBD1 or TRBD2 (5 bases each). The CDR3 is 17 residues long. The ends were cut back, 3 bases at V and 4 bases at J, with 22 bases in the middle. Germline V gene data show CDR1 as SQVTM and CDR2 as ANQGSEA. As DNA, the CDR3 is TGCAGCGTTGATGAGGGGCGTGGGAGCCTTTTGTACAATGAGCAGTTCTTC. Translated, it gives CSVDEGRGSLLYNEQFF.

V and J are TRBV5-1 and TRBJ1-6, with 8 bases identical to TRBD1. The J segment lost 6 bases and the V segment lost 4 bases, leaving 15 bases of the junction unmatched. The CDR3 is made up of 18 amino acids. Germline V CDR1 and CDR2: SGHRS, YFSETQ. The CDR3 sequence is CASSPGQGIEAGNSPLHF. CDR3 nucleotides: TGCGCCAGCAGCCCAGGACAGGGAATTGAAGCGGGTAATTCACCCCTCCACTTT. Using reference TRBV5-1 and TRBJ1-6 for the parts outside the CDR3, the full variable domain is KAGVTQTPRYLIKTRGQQVTLSCSPISGHRSVSWYQQTPGQGLQFLFEYFSETQRNKGNFPGRFSGRQFSNSRSEMNVSTLELGDSALYLCASSPGQGIEAGNSPLHFGNGTRLTVT.

CDR3 DNA sequence: TGTGCCAGTAGTATCGGGCTCCGCAGGAGCGGCAATCAGCCCCAGCATTTT. Encoded protein: CASSIGLRRSGNQPQHF. V is TRBV19 and J is TRBJ1-5; D is unclear. In germline, CDR1 is LNHDA, CDR2 SQIVND (reference sequence). This CDR3 is 17 amino acids long. V lost 3 bases, J lost 2 bases, and 17 bases lay in between.

In nucleotides, the CDR3 is TGTGCCAGCAGCGCGACGACAGGGAACAATGGCTACACCTTC. This translates into CASSATTGNNGYTF. The chain employs TRBV9 and TRBJ1-2, with 7 bases matching TRBD1. CDR1 is SGDLS, CDR2 YYNGEE, per germline. The CDR3 has 14 residues. V shed 3 bases, J shed 6 bases, and the junction held 8 bases outside the gene matches. The variable domain in full, completed from reference TRBV9 and TRBJ1-2, reads DSGVTQTPKHLITATGQRVTLRCSPRSGDLSVYWYQQSLDQGLQFLIQYYNGEERAKGNILERFSAQQFPDLHSELNLSSLELGDSALYFCASSATTGNNGYTFGSGTRLTVV.

The CDR3 DNA reads as TGTGCCAGCAGCCGCCAGGGGTTCCACACAGATACGCAGTATTTT. Its translation: CASSRQGFHTDTQYF. V and J are TRBV7-9 and TRBJ2-3; maybe TRBD1 (6 bases). Trimming removed 5 bases from V and 2 bases from J, with 14 bases in between. CDR3 length equals 15 residues. CDR1 is SEHNR and CDR2 is FQNEAQ in the germline V gene (reference sequence).

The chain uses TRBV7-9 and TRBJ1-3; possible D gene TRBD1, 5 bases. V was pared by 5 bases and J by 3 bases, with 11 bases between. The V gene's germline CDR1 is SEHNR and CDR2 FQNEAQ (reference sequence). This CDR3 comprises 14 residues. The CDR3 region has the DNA TGTGCCAGCAGCCCCAGGACACGTGGAAACACCATATATTTT. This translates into CASSPRTRGNTIYF. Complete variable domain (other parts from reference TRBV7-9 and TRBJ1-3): DTGVSQNPRHKITKRGQNVTFRCDPISEHNRLYWYRQTLGQGPEFLTYFQNEAQLEKSRLLSDRFSAERPKGSFSTLEIQRTEQGDSAMYLCASSPRTRGNTIYFGEGSWLTVV.

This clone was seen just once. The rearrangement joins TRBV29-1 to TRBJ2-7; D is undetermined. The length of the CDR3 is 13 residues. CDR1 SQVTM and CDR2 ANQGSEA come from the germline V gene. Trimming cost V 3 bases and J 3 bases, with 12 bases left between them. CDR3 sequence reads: CSVETAKGYEQYF. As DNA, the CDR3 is TGCAGCGTTGAGACGGCCAAGGGCTACGAGCAGTACTTC.

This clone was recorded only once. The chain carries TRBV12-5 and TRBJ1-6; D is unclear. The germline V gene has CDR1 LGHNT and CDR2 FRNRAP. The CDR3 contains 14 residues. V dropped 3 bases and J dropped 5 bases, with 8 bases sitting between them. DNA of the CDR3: TGTGCTAGTGGTTTATCGCAAAATAATTCACCCCTCCACTTT. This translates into CASGLSQNNSPLHF.

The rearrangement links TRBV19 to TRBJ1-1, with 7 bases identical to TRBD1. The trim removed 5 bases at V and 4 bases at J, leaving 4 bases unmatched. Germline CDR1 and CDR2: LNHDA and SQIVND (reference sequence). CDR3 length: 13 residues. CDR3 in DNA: TGTGCCAGTAGTGTCAACAGGGGCACTGAAGCTTTCTTT. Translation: CASSVNRGTEAFF.

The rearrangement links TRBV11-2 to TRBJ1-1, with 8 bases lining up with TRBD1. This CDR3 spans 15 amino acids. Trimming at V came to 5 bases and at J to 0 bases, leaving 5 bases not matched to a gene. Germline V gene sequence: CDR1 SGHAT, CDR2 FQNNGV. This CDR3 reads CASSHNRGMNTEAFF. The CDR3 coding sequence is TGTGCCAGCAGCCACAACAGGGGGATGAACACTGAAGCTTTCTTT. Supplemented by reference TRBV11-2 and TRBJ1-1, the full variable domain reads EAGVAQSPRYKIIEKRQSVAFWCNPISGHATLYWYQQILGQGPKLLIQFQNNGVVDDSQLPKDRFSAERLKGVDSTLKIQPAKLEDSAVYLCASSHNRGMNTEAFFGQGTRLTVV.

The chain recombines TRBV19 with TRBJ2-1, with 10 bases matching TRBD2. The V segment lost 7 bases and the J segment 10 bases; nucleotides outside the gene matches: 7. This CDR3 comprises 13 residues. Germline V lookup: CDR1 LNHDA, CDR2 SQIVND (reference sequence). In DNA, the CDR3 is TGTGCCAGTACGACCGGGACTAGCGACGAGCAGTTCTTC. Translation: CASTTGTSDEQFF.

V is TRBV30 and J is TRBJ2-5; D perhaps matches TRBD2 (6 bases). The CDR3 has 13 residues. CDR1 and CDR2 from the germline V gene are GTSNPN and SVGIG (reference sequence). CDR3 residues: CALDTGVVETQYF. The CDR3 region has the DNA TGTGCACTAGATACGGGGGTTGTGGAGACCCAGTACTTC. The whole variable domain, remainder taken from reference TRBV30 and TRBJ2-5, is SQTIHQWPATLVQPVGSPLSLECTVEGTSNPNLYWYRQAAGRGLQLLFYSVGIGQISSEVPQNLSASRPQDRQFILSSKKLLLSDSGFYLCALDTGVVETQYFGPGTRLLVL.

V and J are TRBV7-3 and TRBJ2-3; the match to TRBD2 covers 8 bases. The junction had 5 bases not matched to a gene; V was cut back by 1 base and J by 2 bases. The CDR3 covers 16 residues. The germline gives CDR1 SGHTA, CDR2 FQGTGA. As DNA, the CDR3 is TGTGCCAGCAGCTTAAGAGGGACTAGGGACACAGATACGCAGTATTTT. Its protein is CASSLRGTRDTDTQYF.

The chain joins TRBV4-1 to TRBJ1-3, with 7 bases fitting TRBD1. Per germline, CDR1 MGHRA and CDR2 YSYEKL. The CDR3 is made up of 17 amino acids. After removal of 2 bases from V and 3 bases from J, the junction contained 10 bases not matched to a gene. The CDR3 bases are TGCGCCAGCAGCCAAACTGCCTCAGGGGGAAGTGGAAACACCATATATTTT. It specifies CASSQTASGGSGNTIYF.